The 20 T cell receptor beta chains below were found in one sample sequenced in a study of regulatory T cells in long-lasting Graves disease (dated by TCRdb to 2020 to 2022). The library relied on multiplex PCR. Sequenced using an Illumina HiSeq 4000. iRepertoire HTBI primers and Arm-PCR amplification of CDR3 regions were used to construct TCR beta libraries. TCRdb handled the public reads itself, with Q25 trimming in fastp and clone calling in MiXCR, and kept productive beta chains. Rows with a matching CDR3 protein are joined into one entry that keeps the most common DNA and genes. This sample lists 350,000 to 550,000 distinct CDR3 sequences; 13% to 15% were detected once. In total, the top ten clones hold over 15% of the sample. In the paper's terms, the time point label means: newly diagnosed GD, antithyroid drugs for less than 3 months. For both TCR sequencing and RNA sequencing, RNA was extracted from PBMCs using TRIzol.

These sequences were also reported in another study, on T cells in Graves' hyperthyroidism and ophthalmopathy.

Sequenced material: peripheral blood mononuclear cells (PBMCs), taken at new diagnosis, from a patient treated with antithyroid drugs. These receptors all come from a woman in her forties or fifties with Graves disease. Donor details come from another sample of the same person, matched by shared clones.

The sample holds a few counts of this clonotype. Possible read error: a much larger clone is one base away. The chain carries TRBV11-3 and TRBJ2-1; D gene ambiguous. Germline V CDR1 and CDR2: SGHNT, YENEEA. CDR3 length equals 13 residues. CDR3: CASSDTAVNEQLF. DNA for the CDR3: TGTGCCAGCAGCGACACTGCCGTCAATGAGCAGCTCTTC.

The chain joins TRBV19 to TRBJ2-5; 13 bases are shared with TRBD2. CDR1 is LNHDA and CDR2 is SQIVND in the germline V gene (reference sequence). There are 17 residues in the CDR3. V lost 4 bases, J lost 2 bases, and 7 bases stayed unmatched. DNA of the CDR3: TGTGCCAGTAGTACTCTTCCGGGACTAGCGGGGCAAGAGACCCAGTACTTC. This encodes CASSTLPGLAGQETQYF.

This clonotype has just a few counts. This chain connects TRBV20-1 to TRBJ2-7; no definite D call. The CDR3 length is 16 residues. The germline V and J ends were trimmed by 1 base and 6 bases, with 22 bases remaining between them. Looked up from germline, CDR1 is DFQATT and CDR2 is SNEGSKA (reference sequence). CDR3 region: CSARVGGRALVGEQYF. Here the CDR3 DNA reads TGCAGTGCTAGAGTCGGTGGCCGGGCCCTGGTTGGCGAGCAGTACTTC.

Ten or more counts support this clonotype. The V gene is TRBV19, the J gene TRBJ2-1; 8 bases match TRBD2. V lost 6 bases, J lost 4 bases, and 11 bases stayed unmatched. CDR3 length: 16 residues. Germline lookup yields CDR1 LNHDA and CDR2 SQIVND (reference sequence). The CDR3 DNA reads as TGTGCCAGTAGCCCGGGAGGGCCAAGGTGGTACAATGAGCAGTTCTTC. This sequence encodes CASSPGGPRWYNEQFF.

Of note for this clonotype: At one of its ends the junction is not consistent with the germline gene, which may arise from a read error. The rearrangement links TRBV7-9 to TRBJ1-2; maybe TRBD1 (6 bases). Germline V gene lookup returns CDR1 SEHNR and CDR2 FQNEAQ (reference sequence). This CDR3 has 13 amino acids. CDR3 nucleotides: TGTGTCAGCAGCTTTCAGGGGAACTATGGCTACACCTTC. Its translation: CVSSFQGNYGYTF. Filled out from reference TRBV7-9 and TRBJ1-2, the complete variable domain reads DTGVSQNPRHKITKRGQNVTFRCDPISEHNRLYWYRQTLGQGPEFLTYFQNEAQLEKSRLLSDRFSAERPKGSFSTLEIQRTEQGDSAMYLCVSSFQGNYGYTFGSGTRLTVV.

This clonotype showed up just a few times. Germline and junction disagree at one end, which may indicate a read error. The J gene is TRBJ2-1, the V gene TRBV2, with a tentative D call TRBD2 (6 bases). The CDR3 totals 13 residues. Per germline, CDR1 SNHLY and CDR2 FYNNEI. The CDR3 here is CASSGSLKNERFF. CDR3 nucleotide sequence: TGTGCCAGCAGCGGGAGTTTGAAGAATGAGCGGTTCTTC.

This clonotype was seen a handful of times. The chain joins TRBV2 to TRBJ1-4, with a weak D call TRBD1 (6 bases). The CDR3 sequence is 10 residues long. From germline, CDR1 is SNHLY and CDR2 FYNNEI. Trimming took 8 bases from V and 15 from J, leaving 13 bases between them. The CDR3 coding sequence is TGTGCCAGCTTCAGACAGGTGTTGTTTTTT. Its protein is CASFRQVLFF.

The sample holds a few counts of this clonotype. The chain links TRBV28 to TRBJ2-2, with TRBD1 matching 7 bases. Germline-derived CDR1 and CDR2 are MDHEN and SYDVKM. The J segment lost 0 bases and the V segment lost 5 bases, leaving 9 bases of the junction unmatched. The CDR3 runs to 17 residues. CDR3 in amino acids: CASSPQDRHANTGELFF. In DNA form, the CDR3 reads TGTGCCAGCAGTCCCCAGGACAGGCATGCGAACACCGGGGAGCTGTTTTTT.

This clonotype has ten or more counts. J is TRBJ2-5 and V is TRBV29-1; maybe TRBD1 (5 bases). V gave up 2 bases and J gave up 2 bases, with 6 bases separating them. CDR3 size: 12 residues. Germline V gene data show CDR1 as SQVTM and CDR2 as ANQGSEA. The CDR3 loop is CSVEHRQETQYF. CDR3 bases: TGCAGCGTTGAACACAGGCAAGAGACCCAGTACTTC.

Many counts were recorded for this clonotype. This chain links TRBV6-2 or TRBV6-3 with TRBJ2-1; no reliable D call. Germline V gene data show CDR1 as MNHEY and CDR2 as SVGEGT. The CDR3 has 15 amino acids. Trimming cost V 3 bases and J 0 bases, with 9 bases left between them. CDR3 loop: CASSYGYSSYNEQFF. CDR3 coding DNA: TGTGCCAGCAGTTATGGGTATAGCTCCTACAATGAGCAGTTCTTC.

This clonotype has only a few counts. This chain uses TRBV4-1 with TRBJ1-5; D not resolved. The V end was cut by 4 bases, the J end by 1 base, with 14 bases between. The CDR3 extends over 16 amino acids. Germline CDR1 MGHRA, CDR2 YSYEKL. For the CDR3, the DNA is TGCGCCAGCAGCCCCTTGGAAGCGGGCAGCAATCAGCCCCAGCATTTT. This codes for CASSPLEAGSNQPQHF.

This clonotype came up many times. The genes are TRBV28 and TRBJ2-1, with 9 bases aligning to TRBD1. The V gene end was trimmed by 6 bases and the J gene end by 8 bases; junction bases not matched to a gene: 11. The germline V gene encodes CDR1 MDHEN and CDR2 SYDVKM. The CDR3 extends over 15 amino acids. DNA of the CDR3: TGTGCCAGCAGGACGGACGGGACAGGGTTTGATGAGCAGTTCTTC. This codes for CASRTDGTGFDEQFF.

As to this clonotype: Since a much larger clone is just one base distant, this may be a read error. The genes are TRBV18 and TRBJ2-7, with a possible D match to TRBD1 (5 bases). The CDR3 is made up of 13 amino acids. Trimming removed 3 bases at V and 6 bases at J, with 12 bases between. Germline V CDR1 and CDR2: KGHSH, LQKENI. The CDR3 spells CASSPGPYPEQYF. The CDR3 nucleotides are TGTGCCAGCTCACCGGGGCCGTACCCCGAGCAGTACTTC.

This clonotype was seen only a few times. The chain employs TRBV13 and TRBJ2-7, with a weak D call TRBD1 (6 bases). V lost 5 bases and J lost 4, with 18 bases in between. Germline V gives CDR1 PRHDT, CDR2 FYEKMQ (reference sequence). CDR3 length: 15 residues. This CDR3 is CASSNGSRGPYEQYF. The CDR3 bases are TGTGCCAGCAGCAACGGCTCCAGGGGCCCATACGAGCAGTACTTC.

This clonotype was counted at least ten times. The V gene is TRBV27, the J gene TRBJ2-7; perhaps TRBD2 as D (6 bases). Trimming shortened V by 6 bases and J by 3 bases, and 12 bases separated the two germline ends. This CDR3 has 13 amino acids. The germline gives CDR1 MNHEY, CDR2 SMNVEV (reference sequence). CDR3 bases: TGTGCCAGCAGGCTTGGGGGGAGCTACGAGCAGTACTTC. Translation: CASRLGGSYEQYF.

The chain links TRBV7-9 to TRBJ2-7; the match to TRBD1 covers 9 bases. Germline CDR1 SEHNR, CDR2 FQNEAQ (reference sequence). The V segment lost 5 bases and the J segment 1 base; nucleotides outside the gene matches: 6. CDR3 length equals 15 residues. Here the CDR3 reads CASSHWTGESYEQYF. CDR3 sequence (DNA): TGTGCCAGCAGCCACTGGACAGGGGAATCCTACGAGCAGTACTTC.

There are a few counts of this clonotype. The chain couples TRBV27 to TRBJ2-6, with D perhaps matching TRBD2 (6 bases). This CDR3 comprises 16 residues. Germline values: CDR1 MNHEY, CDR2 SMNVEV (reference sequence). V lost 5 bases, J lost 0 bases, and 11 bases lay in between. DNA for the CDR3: TGTGCCAGCAGTAGGGCGGGAACCTCTGGGGCCAACGTCCTGACTTTC. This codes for CASSRAGTSGANVLTF.

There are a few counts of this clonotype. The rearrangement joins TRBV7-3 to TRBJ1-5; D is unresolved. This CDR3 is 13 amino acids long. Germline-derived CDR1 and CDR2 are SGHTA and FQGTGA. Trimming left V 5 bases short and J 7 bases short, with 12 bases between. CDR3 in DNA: TGTGCCAGCAGCGCTCATGAAGGACAGCCCCAGCATTTT. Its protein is CASSAHEGQPQHF. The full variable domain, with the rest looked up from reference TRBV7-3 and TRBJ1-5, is GAGVSQTPSNKVTEKGKYVELRCDPISGHTALYWYRQSLGQGPEFLIYFQGTGAADDSGLPNDRFFAVRPEGSVSTLKIQRTERGDSAVYLCASSAHEGQPQHFGDGTRLSIL.

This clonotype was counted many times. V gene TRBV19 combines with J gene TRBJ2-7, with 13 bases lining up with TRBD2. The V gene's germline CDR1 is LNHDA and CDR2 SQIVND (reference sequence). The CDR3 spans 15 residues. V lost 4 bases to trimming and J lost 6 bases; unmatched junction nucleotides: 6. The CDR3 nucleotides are TGTGCCAGTAGTAACGGACTAGCGGGAGAAGGCGAGCAGTACTTC. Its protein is CASSNGLAGEGEQYF.

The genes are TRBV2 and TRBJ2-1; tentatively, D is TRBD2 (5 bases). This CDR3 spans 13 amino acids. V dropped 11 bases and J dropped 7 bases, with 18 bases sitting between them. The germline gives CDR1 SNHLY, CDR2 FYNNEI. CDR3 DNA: TGTGCCTGCCACGGGGTGGGATGGAATGAGCAGTTCTTC. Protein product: CACHGVGWNEQFF.